A single sample is the source of the 8 T cell receptor beta chains below, sequenced in a study of spatial heterogeneity in lung cancer (dated by TCRdb to between 2018 and 2021). The library came from 5' RACE. The sample was run on a NextSeq 500. Using fastp trimming at Q25 and MiXCR clonotype assembly, TCRdb reanalyzed the public sequencing data and kept in-frame beta chains. Each entry merges the rows of one CDR3 protein and shows their most common DNA and genes. In all, the sample holds approximately 11,000 distinct CDR3 sequences, and 6.2% of those were seen once. The ten largest make up 10% of the sample. The sample's time point label, in plain terms: sample taken at primary tumor resection. For TCR sequencing, whole RNA was extracted from tumor and nontumor lung tissue, or from cryopreserved PBMC samples, and no cell sorting was done. The input for sequencing was normal lung tissue next to the tumor, taken at surgery. These receptors all stem from a male donor with early-stage non-small cell lung cancer.

About this clonotype: Since the library was made to target alpha chains, this beta chain is a stray read and its abundance is not meaningful. The chain has TRBV18 and TRBJ2-7, with 9 bases fitting TRBD1. Germline V gene sequence: CDR1 KGHSH, CDR2 LQKENI. V gave up 0 bases and J gave up 3 bases; unmatched junction bases: 0. The CDR3 runs 14 residues. The CDR3 sequence: CASSPPTGGYEQYF. CDR3 coding DNA: TGTGCCAGCTCACCACCGACAGGGGGCTACGAGCAGTACTTC.

By share of the sample, this clonotype is medium-sized. This beta chain appears as a stray read in a library generated for alpha chains; its size is not informative. This sequence joins TRBV6-5 and TRBJ2-1; no reliable D call. Germline V gene sequence: CDR1 MNHEY, CDR2 SVGAGI. The CDR3 extends over 13 amino acids. The V end was cut by 2 bases, the J end by 1 base, with 3 bases between. The CDR3 nucleotides read TGTGCCAGCAGTTACAGGTCCTACAATGAGCAGTTCTTC. It is translated as CASSYRSYNEQFF.

This clonotype turned up a few times. This beta chain appears as a stray read in a library generated for alpha chains; its size is not informative. This chain joins TRBV3-1 and TRBJ2-7; 13 bases are shared with TRBD2. V gave up 4 bases and J gave up 2 bases; unmatched junction bases: 5. Germline CDR1 LGHDT, CDR2 YNNKEL (reference sequence). The CDR3 totals 16 residues. The CDR3 sequence is CASSLGTSGIPYEQYF. The CDR3 DNA sequence: TGTGCCAGCAGCCTAGGGACTAGCGGGATCCCCTACGAGCAGTACTTC.

This clonotype was picked up many times. This beta chain is a stray read from a library made for alpha chains; its abundance is not meaningful. The chain uses TRBV27 and TRBJ1-1, with D perhaps TRBD1 (5 bases). The germline gives CDR1 MNHEY, CDR2 SMNVEV (reference sequence). CDR3 length equals 13 residues. Trimming pared 6 bases from V and 7 bases from J, leaving 15 bases between. The CDR3 coding sequence is TGTGCCAGCAGCCCGGGACTTTGGGGTGAAGCTTTCTTT. It yields the protein CASSPGLWGEAFF.

This clonotype was seen a handful of times. This beta chain represents an off-target read in a library built for alpha chains; its size is of limited meaning. The chain has TRBV20-1 and TRBJ2-1; TRBD2 matches at 14 bases. With V trimmed by 3 bases and J by 7 bases, 5 bases remained unmatched. Looked up from germline, CDR1 is DFQATT and CDR2 is SNEGSKA (reference sequence). The CDR3 runs to 15 residues. CDR3 coding DNA: TGCAGTGCTAGTGGGTGGACTAGCGGGAGGAATGAGCAGTTCTTC. This codes for CSASGWTSGRNEQFF.

Regarding this clonotype: The library was designed around alpha chains, so this beta chain is a stray read whose abundance carries little weight. The gene calls are TRBV19 and TRBJ2-3; D could derive from TRBD1 or TRBD2 (6 bases each). CDR1 and CDR2 (germline): LNHDA, SQIVND (reference sequence). Trimming removed 5 bases from V and 5 bases from J, with 14 bases in between. The length of the CDR3 is 14 residues. CDR3 sequence (DNA): TGTGCCAGTAGTCGGGGGCGGAGGGGAGATACGCAGTATTTT. It specifies CASSRGRRGDTQYF.

This clonotype was detected many times. Since the library was made to target alpha chains, this beta chain is a stray read and its abundance is not meaningful. V and J are TRBV20-1 and TRBJ2-3, with D possibly TRBD2 on 6 matching bases. The germline V gene encodes CDR1 DFQATT and CDR2 SNEGSKA (reference sequence). V gave up 0 bases and J gave up 0 bases, with 13 bases separating them. CDR3 length: 16 residues. CDR3 loop: CSARDPGSSSTDTQYF. DNA for the CDR3: TGCAGTGCTAGAGACCCCGGGAGTTCTAGCACAGATACGCAGTATTTT.

This clonotype was seen ten or more times. This beta chain slipped into a library made for alpha chains as a stray read, so its size is not meaningful. CDR3: CATRQGTEAFF. The CDR3 DNA is TGTGCCACTCGACAGGGCACTGAAGCTTTCTTT. The chain is built from TRBV6-2 or TRBV6-3 and TRBJ1-1; 7 bases map to TRBD1. The CDR3 extends over 11 amino acids. CDR1 and CDR2 (germline): MNHEY, SVGEGT. The V gene end was trimmed by 10 bases and the J gene end by 4 bases; junction bases not matched to a gene: 3.